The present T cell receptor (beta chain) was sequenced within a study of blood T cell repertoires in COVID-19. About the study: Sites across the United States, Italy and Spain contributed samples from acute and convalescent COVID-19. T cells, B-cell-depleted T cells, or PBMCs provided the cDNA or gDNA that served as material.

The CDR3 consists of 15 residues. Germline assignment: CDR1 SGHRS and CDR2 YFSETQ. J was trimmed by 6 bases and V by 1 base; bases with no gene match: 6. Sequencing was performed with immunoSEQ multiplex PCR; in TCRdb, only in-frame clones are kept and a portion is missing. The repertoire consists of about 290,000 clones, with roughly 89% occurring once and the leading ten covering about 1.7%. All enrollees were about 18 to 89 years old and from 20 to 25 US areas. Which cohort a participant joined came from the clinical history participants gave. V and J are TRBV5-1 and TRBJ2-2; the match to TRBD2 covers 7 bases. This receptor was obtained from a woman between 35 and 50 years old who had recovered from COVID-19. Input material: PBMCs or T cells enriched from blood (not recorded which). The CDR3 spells CASSLIPAGPGELFF. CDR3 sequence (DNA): TGCGCCAGCAGCTTGATTCCAGCGGGGCCCGGGGAGCTGTTTTTT.